The 25 T cell receptor beta chains reported below all come from one sample, sequenced in a study of blood T cell repertoires in COVID-19. Here immunoSEQ multiplex PCR was the method, and the copy in TCRdb shows in-frame clones only, minus some. Here the sample spans around 160,000 clones, approximately 91% being singletons. Sequenced: peripheral blood. These receptors were obtained from a man between 18 and 35 years old with acute or convalescent COVID-19.

The genes are TRBV15 and TRBJ1-1; 7 nucleotides agree with TRBD1. Germline V lookup: CDR1 LNHNV, CDR2 YYDKDF (reference sequence). The CDR3 is 13 amino acids. Unmatched junction bases numbered 7, after V lost 7 bases and J lost 5 bases. The CDR3 DNA sequence: TGTGCCACCAAGACGACAGGGAGGACTGAAGCTTTCTTT. It codes for CATKTTGRTEAFF.

This rearrangement joins TRBV27 to TRBJ1-2, with 7 positions matching TRBD1. The CDR3 sequence is 15 residues long. From germline, CDR1 is MNHEY and CDR2 SMNVEV (reference sequence). The trim removed 7 bases at V and 1 base at J, leaving 9 bases unmatched. The CDR3 region has the DNA TGTGCCAGCAACCCCAGACAGGGCGGTAACTATGGCTACACCTTC. Translation gives CASNPRQGGNYGYTF.

The chain is built from TRBV27 and TRBJ2-7; 14 bases align to TRBD2. The CDR3 is 20 residues long. With V trimmed by 6 bases and J by 0 bases, 16 bases remained unmatched. The germline gives CDR1 MNHEY, CDR2 SMNVEV (reference sequence). The chain's CDR3 is CASSYERRTSGRTSSYEQYF. The CDR3 bases are TGTGCCAGCAGCTACGAACGAAGGACTAGCGGGAGGACCAGCTCCTACGAGCAGTACTTC.

The chain couples TRBV6-1 to TRBJ2-1; 7 bases agree with TRBD1. This CDR3 is 20 amino acids long. Germline CDR1 MNHNS, CDR2 SASEGT. J gave up 0 bases and V 0 bases, and 14 bases lay outside the gene matches. CDR3 sequence: CASSEAGAGGVFGSYNEQFF. The CDR3 bases are TGTGCCAGCAGTGAAGCGGGAGCAGGGGGTGTTTTCGGCTCCTACAATGAGCAGTTCTTC.

The CDR3 sequence is CASSLVEGYEQFF. As DNA, the CDR3 is TGTGCCAGCAGCTTAGTGGAGGGCTATGAGCAGTTCTTC. The gene calls are TRBV7-9 and TRBJ2-1, with D maybe TRBD2 (6 bases). Germline CDR1 is SEHNR and CDR2 is FQNEAQ (reference sequence). The CDR3 runs to 13 residues. V dropped 1 base and J dropped 8 bases, with 9 bases sitting between them.

This clone occurred a few times. V gene TRBV27 combines with J gene TRBJ2-1; the match to TRBD1 covers 9 bases. The CDR3 is 16 residues long. Trimming cost V 7 bases and J 3 bases; bases outside gene matches: 10. Per germline, CDR1 MNHEY and CDR2 SMNVEV (reference sequence). CDR3 amino acids: CASMPHTGGNYNEQFF. In DNA, the CDR3 is TGTGCCAGCATGCCCCACACAGGGGGCAACTACAATGAGCAGTTCTTC.

The DNA of the CDR3 is TGCAGTGCTGGTGGGACTGGCACCTACGAGCAGTACTTC. As protein: CSAGGTGTYEQYF. V usage is TRBV20-1 and J usage is TRBJ2-7; weak D call: TRBD2 (6 bases). The V end was cut by 5 bases, the J end by 2 bases, with 13 bases between. The length of the CDR3 is 13 residues. In germline, CDR1 is DFQATT, CDR2 SNEGSKA (reference sequence).

This clone showed up just a few times. The V gene is TRBV3-1 (or the pseudogene TRBV3-2), the J gene TRBJ2-5, with TRBD2 identical over 8 bases. Germline V CDR1 and CDR2: LGHDT, YNNKEL (reference sequence). Germline trimming cut 4 bases from V and 3 bases from J; bases unmatched to any gene: 4. The CDR3 contains 14 residues. CDR3 sequence: CASSPMTSEETQYF. The CDR3 DNA reads TGTGCCAGCAGCCCTATGACTAGCGAAGAGACCCAGTACTTC.

The J gene is TRBJ1-6, the V gene TRBV18; D gene unclear. CDR1 is KGHSH, CDR2 LQKENI, per germline. V was clipped by 5 bases and J by 2 bases, with 7 bases between them. The CDR3 has 14 amino acids. CDR3 in amino acids: CASSGSPYNSPLHF. The CDR3 DNA follows: TGTGCCAGCTCAGGGAGCCCCTATAATTCACCCCTCCACTTT.

The chain joins TRBV6-1 to TRBJ2-3; 8 nucleotides match TRBD1. The junction had 10 bases not matched to a gene; V was cut back by 3 bases and J by 2 bases. This CDR3 contains 17 residues. Per the germline V gene, CDR1 is MNHNS and CDR2 is SASEGT. In DNA, the CDR3 is TGTGCCAGCAGTGATTTCCCGGGACAGGAAGACACAGATACGCAGTATTTT. Translating it yields CASSDFPGQEDTDTQYF.

Regarding this clone: The same CDR3 can be traced to other DNA sequences in this sample. The chain combines TRBV7-9 with TRBJ2-2; 9 nucleotides line up with TRBD1. Germline assignment: CDR1 SEHNR and CDR2 FQNEAQ (reference sequence). Trimming took 3 bases from V and 5 from J; bases not matched to a gene: 4. The CDR3 loop spans 15 amino acids. CDR3 sequence (DNA): TGTGCCAGCAGCTTCGACAGGGGGAGAACCGGGGAGCTGTTTTTT. As protein: CASSFDRGRTGELFF.

CDR3 coding DNA: TGTGCCAGCTCACCACCGGGGGGAGGGGCCCTCTACGAGCAGTACTTC. Its protein product is CASSPPGGGALYEQYF. The chain is built from TRBV18 and TRBJ2-7; TRBD2 agrees at 7 bases. The CDR3 sequence is 16 residues long. The germline gives CDR1 KGHSH, CDR2 LQKENI. V shed 0 bases, J shed 3 bases, and the junction held 8 bases outside the gene matches.

The chain couples TRBV3-1 (or the pseudogene TRBV3-2) to TRBJ1-1; D gene uncertain. The ends were cut back, 6 bases at V and 2 bases at J, with 16 bases in the middle. CDR3 size: 15 residues. In germline, CDR1 is LGHDT, CDR2 YNNKEL (reference sequence). CDR3 sequence: CASSPPRVSNTEAFF. The DNA for the CDR3 is TGTGCCAGCAGTCCCCCGAGGGTATCTAACACTGAAGCTTTCTTT.

The V call is TRBV4-1, the J call TRBJ2-2; 13 bases line up with TRBD2. Germline-derived CDR1 and CDR2 are MGHRA and YSYEKL. V lost 6 bases, J lost 4 bases, and 5 bases stayed unmatched. The CDR3 extends over 16 amino acids. The CDR3 nucleotides are TGCGCCAGCAGGTCACTAGCGGGAGGGCCCACCGGGGAGCTGTTTTTT. Translation: CASRSLAGGPTGELFF.

The V call is TRBV12-3 or TRBV12-4, the J call TRBJ1-2; no clear D gene. This CDR3 region has 12 residues. With 5 bases removed from V and 5 bases from J, the gap between germline ends came to 9 bases. In DNA, the CDR3 is TGTGCCAGCAGTCGACAACCATATGGCTACACCTTC. This sequence encodes CASSRQPYGYTF.

The V gene is TRBV9, the J gene TRBJ2-3, with D possibly matching TRBD1 (5 bases). Germline lookup yields CDR1 SGDLS and CDR2 YYNGEE. V was cut by 4 bases and J by 2 bases, with 14 bases left in between. The CDR3 covers 15 residues. CDR3 sequence (DNA): TGTGCCAGCAGCACCCTGGGGCAGGACACAGATACGCAGTATTTT. Protein sequence: CASSTLGQDTDTQYF.

The sample holds a few counts of this clone. The chain links TRBV24-1 to TRBJ2-7; 11 bases line up with TRBD1. Germline assignment: CDR1 KGHDR and CDR2 SFDVKD. After removal of 2 bases from V and 5 bases from J, the junction contained 4 bases not matched to a gene. CDR3 length: 15 amino acids. The CDR3 loop is CATSDSRDRGNEQYF. CDR3 sequence (DNA): TGTGCCACCAGTGATTCCCGGGACAGGGGGAACGAGCAGTACTTC.

CDR3 bases: TGCGCCAGCTCGTCCCTCGGGGAAAAACTGTTTTTT. It codes for CASSSLGEKLFF. The V and J genes are TRBV4-1 and TRBJ1-4; D is uncertain. V lost 8 bases and J lost 8, with 12 bases in between. Germline V gene data show CDR1 as MGHRA and CDR2 as YSYEKL. This CDR3 has 12 amino acids.

The chain has TRBV27 and TRBJ2-5; D is undetermined. The germline V gene encodes CDR1 MNHEY and CDR2 SMNVEV (reference sequence). The CDR3 has 12 amino acids. The germline V and J ends were trimmed by 5 bases and 4 bases, with 8 bases remaining between them. The CDR3 nucleotides read TGTGCCAGCAGTCATCTGGCAGAGACCCAGTACTTC. Amino acids: CASSHLAETQYF.

The rearrangement joins TRBV19 to TRBJ2-5; 13 positions agree with TRBD2. The J segment lost 0 bases and the V segment lost 1 base, leaving 5 bases of the junction unmatched. Per the germline V gene, CDR1 is LNHDA and CDR2 is SQIVND (reference sequence). The CDR3 is 18 amino acids. CDR3: CASSIAPGLAGYQETQYF. Written as DNA, the CDR3 is TGTGCCAGTAGTATAGCTCCGGGACTAGCGGGGTACCAAGAGACCCAGTACTTC.

The chain employs TRBV30 and TRBJ1-2; a possible D gene is TRBD1 (5 bases). V lost 0 bases and J lost 5, with 19 bases in between. CDR1 and CDR2 from the germline V gene are GTSNPN and SVGIG (reference sequence). CDR3 length equals 16 residues. CDR3 nucleotides: TGTGCCTGGAGTGTACGAGACCGGGTACAGGCGTATGGCTACACCTTC. Translated: CAWSVRDRVQAYGYTF. Complete variable domain (other parts from reference TRBV30 and TRBJ1-2): SQTIHQWPATLVQPVGSPLSLECTVEGTSNPNLYWYRQAAGRGLQLLFYSVGIGQISSEVPQNLSASRPQDRQFILSSKKLLLSDSGFYLCAWSVRDRVQAYGYTFGSGTRLTVV.

This rearrangement joins TRBV5-4 to TRBJ1-6, with a possible D match to TRBD1 (6 bases). Between the trimmed V and J ends, which lost 5 bases and 4 bases, there was a span of 13 bases. CDR1 and CDR2 (germline): SGHNT, YYREEE (reference sequence). The CDR3 extends over 15 amino acids. CDR3 sequence (DNA): TGTGCCAGCAGTGGGGGCTTTGGGTATAATTCACCCCTCCACTTT. Protein: CASSGGFGYNSPLHF. Supplemented by reference TRBV5-4 and TRBJ1-6, the full variable domain reads ETGVTQSPTHLIKTRGQQVTLRCSSQSGHNTVSWYQQALGQGPQFIFQYYREEENGRGNFPPRFSGLQFPNYSSELNVNALELDDSALYLCASSGGFGYNSPLHFGNGTRLTVT.

The chain carries TRBV28 and TRBJ1-1, with a possible D match to TRBD1 (5 bases). Germline loops: CDR1 MDHEN, CDR2 SYDVKM. This CDR3 comprises 15 residues. Trimming cost V 2 bases and J 1 base, with 11 bases left between them. For the CDR3, the DNA is TGTGCCAGCAGTTTACGGGGGTGGGGGAACACTGAAGCTTTCTTT. As protein: CASSLRGWGNTEAFF.

The chain links TRBV30 to TRBJ1-3; D not resolved. Germline-derived CDR1 and CDR2 are GTSNPN and SVGIG (reference sequence). Trimming took 0 bases from V and 3 from J, leaving 6 bases between them. CDR3 length: 13 amino acids. The DNA of the CDR3 is TGTGCCTGGAGTGTTTTGCGTGGAAACACCATATATTTT. This encodes CAWSVLRGNTIYF.

The chain combines TRBV4-2 with TRBJ1-1, with 9 bases matching TRBD1. With V trimmed by 1 base and J by 2 bases, 5 bases remained unmatched. CDR3 length equals 16 residues. Germline V CDR1 and CDR2: LGHNA, YNFKEQ. The CDR3 nucleotides read TGTGCCAGCAGCCAAGGACGGGACAGGGCAAACACTGAAGCTTTCTTT. Its protein is CASSQGRDRANTEAFF.